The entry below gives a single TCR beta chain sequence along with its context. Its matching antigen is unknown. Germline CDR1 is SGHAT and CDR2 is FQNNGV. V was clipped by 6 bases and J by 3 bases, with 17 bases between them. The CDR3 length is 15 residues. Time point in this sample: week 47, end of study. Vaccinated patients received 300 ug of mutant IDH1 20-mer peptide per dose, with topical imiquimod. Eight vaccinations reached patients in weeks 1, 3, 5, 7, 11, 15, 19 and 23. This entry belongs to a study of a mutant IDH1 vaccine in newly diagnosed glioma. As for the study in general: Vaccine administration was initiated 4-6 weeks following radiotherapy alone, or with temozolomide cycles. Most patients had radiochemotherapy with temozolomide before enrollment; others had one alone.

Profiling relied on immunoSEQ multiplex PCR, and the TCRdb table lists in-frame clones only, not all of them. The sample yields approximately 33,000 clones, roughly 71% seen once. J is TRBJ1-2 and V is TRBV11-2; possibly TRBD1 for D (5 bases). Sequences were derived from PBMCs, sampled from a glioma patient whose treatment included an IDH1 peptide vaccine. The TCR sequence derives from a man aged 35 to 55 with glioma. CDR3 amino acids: CASSRYARGDYGYTF. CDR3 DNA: TGTGCCAGCAGTCGATACGCGAGGGGCGACTATGGCTACACCTTC.